These 20 T cell receptor beta chains came from one sample sequenced in a study of T cell responses to AZD1222 COVID-19 vaccine. Assay used: immunoSEQ multiplex PCR; TCRdb lists only in-frame clones, some missing. The profile shows over 100,000 clones, 80% to 90% of them singletons. Specimen: peripheral blood, collected on day 0 of AZD1222 vaccination. The receptors stem from an adult in good health.

The chain couples TRBV6-6 to TRBJ1-2; D is perhaps TRBD1 (6 bases). The germline gives CDR1 MNHNY, CDR2 SVGAGI (reference sequence). V was shortened by 6 bases and J by 9 bases, with 17 bases between the two germline ends. The CDR3 is 13 amino acids. The CDR3 nucleotides read TGTGCCAGCAGCAAGGACCCCAGGGGTCGCTACACCTTC. Its protein product is CASSKDPRGRYTF.

The rearrangement links TRBV18 to TRBJ2-1; 13 nucleotides align to TRBD2. Germline CDR1 KGHSH, CDR2 LQKENI. This CDR3 is built from 16 residues. The V gene end was trimmed by 2 bases and the J gene end by 10 bases; junction bases not matched to a gene: 8. CDR3: CASSPLGLAGDGEQFF. Here the CDR3 DNA reads TGTGCCAGCTCACCATTAGGACTAGCGGGAGATGGGGAGCAGTTCTTC.

The V call is TRBV29-1, the J call TRBJ1-4, with 10 bases lining up with TRBD1. The germline V gene has CDR1 SQVTM and CDR2 ANQGSEA. The CDR3 is 15 residues long. Trimming took 7 bases from V and 4 from J; bases not matched to a gene: 9. The DNA of the CDR3 is TGCAGCGCCCCCGGACAGGGGGGAGATAATGAAAAACTGTTTTTT. This sequence encodes CSAPGQGGDNEKLFF.

V and J are TRBV7-9 and TRBJ1-1, with D possibly being TRBD1 (6 bases). The CDR3 has 14 amino acids. Germline V lookup: CDR1 SEHNR, CDR2 FQNEAQ (reference sequence). Trimming removed 2 bases from V and 4 bases from J, with 11 bases in between. CDR3: CASSLRAGATEAFF. CDR3 bases: TGTGCCAGCAGCTTACGAGCAGGGGCCACTGAAGCTTTCTTT. Supplemented by reference TRBV7-9 and TRBJ1-1, the full variable domain reads DTGVSQNPRHKITKRGQNVTFRCDPISEHNRLYWYRQTLGQGPEFLTYFQNEAQLEKSRLLSDRFSAERPKGSFSTLEIQRTEQGDSAMYLCASSLRAGATEAFFGQGTRLTVV.

This chain connects TRBV3-1 (or the pseudogene TRBV3-2) to TRBJ1-2; D is perhaps TRBD1 (5 bases). Germline CDR1 and CDR2: LGHDT and YNNKEL (reference sequence). Trimming pared 1 base from V and 2 bases from J, leaving 14 bases between. This CDR3 has 16 amino acids. CDR3 amino acids: CASSQVMGGTNYGYTF. The CDR3 DNA follows: TGTGCCAGCAGCCAAGTAATGGGGGGAACCAACTATGGCTACACCTTC.

The chain uses TRBV29-1 and TRBJ2-3, with D tentatively TRBD2 (5 bases). The CDR3 sequence is 15 residues long. V dropped 4 bases and J dropped 1 base, with 15 bases sitting between them. Germline CDR1 SQVTM, CDR2 ANQGSEA. This CDR3 is CSVVYGSAGTDTQYF. As DNA, the CDR3 is TGCAGCGTTGTTTATGGGAGTGCTGGCACAGATACGCAGTATTTT.

The chain carries TRBV19 and TRBJ1-6; D call uncertain. The CDR3 length is 11 residues. Germline V gene data show CDR1 as LNHDA and CDR2 as SQIVND (reference sequence). V was clipped by 3 bases and J by 14 bases, with 8 bases between them. The CDR3 here is CASSMGSALHF. The CDR3, as DNA: TGTGCCAGTAGTATGGGCTCGGCCCTCCACTTT.

This clone is a singleton in its sample. This chain connects TRBV5-1 to TRBJ1-4; tentatively, D is TRBD1 (6 bases). Trimming cost V 4 bases and J 3 bases, with 16 bases left between them. Per the germline V gene, CDR1 is SGHRS and CDR2 is YFSETQ. This CDR3 spans 16 amino acids. For the CDR3, the DNA is TGCGCCAGCAGCCCATCTTATCAGGGGTCTAATGAAAAACTGTTTTTT. Its translation: CASSPSYQGSNEKLFF.

The rearrangement uses TRBV6-4 and TRBJ2-3; weak D call: TRBD2 (5 bases). The CDR3 length is 12 residues. Germline V gene lookup returns CDR1 MRHNA and CDR2 SNTAGT. V was pared by 6 bases and J by 6 bases, with 10 bases between. CDR3 loop: CASRLEADTQYF. As DNA, the CDR3 is TGTGCCAGCAGACTAGAGGCCGATACGCAGTATTTT.

The gene calls are TRBV4-1 and TRBJ2-1; D remains unclear. This CDR3 spans 13 amino acids. CDR1 MGHRA and CDR2 YSYEKL come from the germline V gene. V was pared by 4 bases and J by 7 bases, with 11 bases between. CDR3 nucleotide sequence: TGCGCCAGCAGCCGTTTACTACGGAATGAGCAGTTCTTC. This translates into CASSRLLRNEQFF.

V usage is TRBV3-1 (or the pseudogene TRBV3-2) and J usage is TRBJ1-2; D gene unclear. Trimming took 4 bases from V and 0 from J, leaving 12 bases between them. The CDR3 is 15 amino acids. Germline V gene lookup returns CDR1 LGHDT and CDR2 YNNKEL (reference sequence). Here the CDR3 DNA reads TGTGCCAGCAGCCTCGCCGCGACACCTAACTATGGCTACACCTTC. Encoded protein: CASSLAATPNYGYTF.

The V call is TRBV28, the J call TRBJ2-5; 7 bases map to TRBD2. Germline CDR1 and CDR2: MDHEN and SYDVKM. CDR3 length equals 16 residues. V trimming: 5 bases; J trimming: 4 bases; junction bases outside the gene matches: 13. The CDR3 DNA reads TGTGCCAGCAGTATATTCCGGACTAGATCTAGAGAGACCCAGTACTTC. Encoded protein: CASSIFRTRSRETQYF.

This clone has only a few counts. The chain employs TRBV5-6 and TRBJ1-3; D not certain. Germline CDR1 and CDR2: SGHDT and YYEEEE. CDR3 length: 16 residues. Trimming took 0 bases from V and 1 from J, leaving 11 bases between them. The CDR3 loop reads CASSLVAGGSGNTIYF. CDR3 DNA sequence: TGTGCCAGCAGCTTGGTGGCCGGCGGATCTGGAAACACCATATATTTT.

V and J are TRBV10-2 and TRBJ1-1; possibly TRBD1 for D (6 bases). Germline CDR1 and CDR2: WSHSY and SAAADI. The CDR3 extends over 13 amino acids. Trimming cost V 3 bases and J 4 bases, with 9 bases left between them. The DNA for the CDR3 is TGCGCCAGCAGTGAAGCAGGGGCCACTGAAGCTTTCTTT. Residues: CASSEAGATEAFF.

The V and J genes are TRBV19 and TRBJ2-2; D is uncertain. There are 14 residues in the CDR3. V lost 6 bases, J lost 4 bases, and 12 bases lay in between. Looked up from germline, CDR1 is LNHDA and CDR2 is SQIVND (reference sequence). CDR3 coding DNA: TGTGCCAGTAGAGCACGGGTCCCCACCGGGGAGCTGTTTTTT. Its protein product is CASRARVPTGELFF. The whole variable domain, remainder taken from reference TRBV19 and TRBJ2-2, is DGGITQSPKYLFRKEGQNVTLSCEQNLNHDAMYWYRQDPGQGLRLIYYSQIVNDFQKGDIAEGYSVSREKKESFPLTVTSAQKNPTAFYLCASRARVPTGELFFGEGSRLTVL.

The V call is TRBV3-1 (or the pseudogene TRBV3-2), the J call TRBJ2-5; no firm D call. The CDR3 is 17 amino acids. The V end lost 0 bases, the J end lost 0 bases, and 14 bases lay between the germline ends. Germline V lookup: CDR1 LGHDT, CDR2 YNNKEL (reference sequence). The CDR3 DNA sequence: TGTGCCAGCAGCCAAGATGGATTATGGCGGAACCAAGAGACCCAGTACTTC. The encoded protein is CASSQDGLWRNQETQYF.

This chain connects TRBV9 to TRBJ2-2, with 7 bases aligning to TRBD2. V trimming: 5 bases; J trimming: 5 bases; junction bases outside the gene matches: 9. Germline CDR1 is SGDLS and CDR2 is YYNGEE. This CDR3 is built from 15 residues. CDR3 nucleotides: TGTGCCAGCAGTTACGGGAGGTATGAGACCGGGGAGCTGTTTTTT. Protein: CASSYGRYETGELFF.

This rearrangement joins TRBV2 to TRBJ2-7; TRBD1 matches 9 bases. V lost 7 bases, J lost 4 bases, and 11 bases stayed unmatched. CDR1 is SNHLY, CDR2 FYNNEI, per germline. CDR3 size: 15 residues. The CDR3 region has the DNA TGTGCCAGCATTCGGGACAGGGAAATCAGATACGAGCAGTACTTC. Residues: CASIRDREIRYEQYF.

Regarding this clone: Mismatch with germline at one junction end may stem from a read error. The V call is TRBV7-2, the J call TRBJ1-2, with 8 bases identical to TRBD1. The CDR3 covers 15 residues. Germline V gene sequence: CDR1 SGHTA, CDR2 FQGNSA. CDR3 coding DNA: TGTGCCAGCAGCTTATATGCGCCCGGGACAGGCCCAGCTCCCTTC. As protein: CASSLYAPGTGPAPF.

The sample holds one count of this clone. V and J are TRBV5-1 and TRBJ2-7; 9 bases match TRBD2. V was clipped by 2 bases and J by 3 bases; unmatched bases: 12. Germline-derived CDR1 and CDR2 are SGHRS and YFSETQ. The CDR3 loop spans 17 amino acids. The CDR3 spells CASSFSMVGTSIYEQYF. The CDR3 DNA is TGCGCCAGCAGCTTCAGCATGGTAGGGACTAGCATCTACGAGCAGTACTTC. Supplemented by reference TRBV5-1 and TRBJ2-7, the full variable domain reads KAGVTQTPRYLIKTRGQQVTLSCSPISGHRSVSWYQQTPGQGLQFLFEYFSETQRNKGNFPGRFSGRQFSNSRSEMNVSTLELGDSALYLCASSFSMVGTSIYEQYFGPGTRLTVT.